This paragraph covers one T cell receptor beta chain sequence. The antigen is not known. This sample is part of a study of cytomegalovirus exposure and HLA in healthy donors. PCR employed 60 Vbeta and 13 Jbeta primers. TCRdb's copy holds only in-frame clones and misses some; the assay was immunoSEQ multiplex PCR. The sample consists of 95,000 to 150,000 clones, around 78% of them appearing once. Overall study results and limits: Cytomegalovirus status was reportedly diagnosed by the classifier with high sensitivity and specificity.

This TCR was sampled from a man aged 35-49 years in good health and CMV-seronegative. The sequencing input was PBMCs.

CDR3 nucleotides: TGTGCTAGTGGCCGACAGCAGTTGAACACTGAAGCTTTCTTT. Its protein is CASGRQQLNTEAFF. V usage is TRBV12-5 and J usage is TRBJ1-1, with D possibly TRBD1 on 5 matching bases. CDR3 length: 14 residues. Deletions cut 6 bases from V and 0 bases from J, with 11 bases between. CDR1 and CDR2 (germline): LGHNT, FRNRAP.